The clone carrying this T cell receptor beta chain was counted between two and nine times. This entry is derived from a study of early T cells in non-severe SARS-CoV-2 infection. Study-level background: Bulk RNA from unsorted whole blood was sequenced; chains were unpaired.

Individual cDNA molecules were tagged with unique molecular identifiers, the study reported. TCRdb re-analysed the 5' RACE reads in MiXCR, keeping a single row per CDR3 protein. Of approximately 75,000 distinct CDR3 sequences listed, roughly 4.8% are singletons. The TCR originated in an adult who was a healthcare worker with PCR-confirmed SARS-CoV-2 infection or an uninfected control (not recorded which). The donor label of this sample is uncertain. Sequencing was performed on whole blood, taken at baseline.

In DNA form, the CDR3 reads TGCGCCAGCAGCTTGGCCCAGGGGGAGAGCGAGCAGTACTTC. This gives the protein CASSLAQGESEQYF. This chain joins TRBV5-1 and TRBJ2-7; 7 positions agree with TRBD1. Germline V gene lookup returns CDR1 SGHRS and CDR2 YFSETQ. This CDR3 spans 14 amino acids. The J segment lost 6 bases and the V segment lost 0 bases, leaving 6 bases of the junction unmatched.